This section outlines one TCR beta chain sequence together with its context. Its antigen is unknown. The CDR3 ends on some other residue instead of the conserved phenylalanine or tryptophan, so this is likely a read error. The CDR3 spans 19 residues. V shed 5 bases and J 0 bases; nucleotides not matched to a gene: 13. The germline V gene encodes CDR1 SGHVS and CDR2 FQNEAQ. Study-level results: Tumor-infiltrating Treg TCR alpha and beta sequences overlapped most with tumor naive CD4+ T cells, then blood naive. Tumor memory CD4+ T cell TCR gene usage clustered with blood and lymph node memory CD4+ cells and lymph node naive CD4+ cells. The larger cohort examined one V-J beta rearrangement, not whole repertoires.

Constant-region reverse primers amplified full-length variable regions, followed by semi-nested Nested Universal Primer A PCR. TCRdb ran MiXCR on the 5' RACE reads and lists one entry per CDR3 protein. This table holds tens of thousands of distinct CDR3 sequences, 26% found once. Treg sorting used a CD4+CD25+CD127-/low gate. The source of this sequence is a female donor with breast cancer. The sample was tumor-infiltrating Tregs sorted from the breast tumor. This chain uses TRBV7-8 with TRBJ2-3, with 11 nucleotides matching TRBD2. Written as DNA, the CDR3 is TGTGCCAGCAGCCGCAGCGCCAGACTAGCGGGACCTAGCACAGATACGCAGTATCTT. It translates to CASSRSARLAGPSTDTQYL.